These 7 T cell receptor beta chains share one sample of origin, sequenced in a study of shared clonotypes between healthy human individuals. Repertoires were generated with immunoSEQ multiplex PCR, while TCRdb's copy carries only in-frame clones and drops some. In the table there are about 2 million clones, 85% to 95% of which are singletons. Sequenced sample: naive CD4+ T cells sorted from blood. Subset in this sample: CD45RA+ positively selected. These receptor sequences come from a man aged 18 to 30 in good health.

CDR3 region: CASSFQGVGDTQYF. In DNA, the CDR3 is TGCGCCAGCAGCTTCCAGGGGGTAGGAGATACGCAGTATTTT. The chain employs TRBV5-1 and TRBJ2-3; 7 positions match TRBD1. The CDR3 is made up of 14 amino acids. The J segment lost 5 bases and the V segment lost 2 bases, leaving 5 bases of the junction unmatched. Germline V lookup: CDR1 SGHRS, CDR2 YFSETQ.

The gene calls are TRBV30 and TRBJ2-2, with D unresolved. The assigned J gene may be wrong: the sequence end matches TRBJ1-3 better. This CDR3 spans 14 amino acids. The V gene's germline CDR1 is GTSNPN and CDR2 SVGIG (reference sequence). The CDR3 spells CAWRGWSSGNTIYF. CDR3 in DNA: TGTGCCTGGAGGGGCTGGAGCTCTGGAAACACCATATATTTT.

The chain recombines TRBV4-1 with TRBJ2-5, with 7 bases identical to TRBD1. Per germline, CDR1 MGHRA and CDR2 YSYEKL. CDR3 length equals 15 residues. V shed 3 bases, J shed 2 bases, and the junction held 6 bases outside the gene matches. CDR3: CASSQTGTLQETQYF. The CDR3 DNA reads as TGCGCCAGCAGCCAGACAGGGACGCTACAAGAGACCCAGTACTTC.

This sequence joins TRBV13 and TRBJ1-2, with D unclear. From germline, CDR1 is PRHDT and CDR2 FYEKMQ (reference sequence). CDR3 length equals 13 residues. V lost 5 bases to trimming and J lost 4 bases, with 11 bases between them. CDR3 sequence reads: CASSQVWSYGYTF. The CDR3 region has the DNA TGTGCCAGCAGCCAAGTCTGGTCCTATGGCTACACCTTC.

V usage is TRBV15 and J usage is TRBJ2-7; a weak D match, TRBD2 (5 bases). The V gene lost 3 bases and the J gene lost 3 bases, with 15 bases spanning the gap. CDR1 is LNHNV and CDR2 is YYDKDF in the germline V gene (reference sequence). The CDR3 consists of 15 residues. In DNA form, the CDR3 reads TGTGCCACCAGCAGTGATCGTACTAGTTACTACGAGCAGTACTTC. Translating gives CATSSDRTSYYEQYF.

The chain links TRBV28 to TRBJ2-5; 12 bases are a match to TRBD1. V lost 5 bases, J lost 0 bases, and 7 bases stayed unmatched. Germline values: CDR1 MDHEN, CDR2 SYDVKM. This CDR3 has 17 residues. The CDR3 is CASSKGTGGTYQETQYF. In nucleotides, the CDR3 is TGTGCCAGCAGTAAAGGGACAGGGGGCACGTACCAAGAGACCCAGTACTTC.

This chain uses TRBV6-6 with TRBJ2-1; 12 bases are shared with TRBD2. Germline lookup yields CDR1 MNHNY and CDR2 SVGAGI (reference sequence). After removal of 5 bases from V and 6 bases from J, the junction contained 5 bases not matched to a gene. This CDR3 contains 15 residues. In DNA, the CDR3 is TGTGCCAGCAGTCTAGCGGGAGGGCCAGGCAATGAGCAGTTCTTC. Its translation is CASSLAGGPGNEQFF.